This T cell receptor (beta chain) was captured in a study of blood T cell repertoires in COVID-19. TCRdb keeps only in-frame clones here, not all; method: immunoSEQ multiplex PCR. The sample yields 250,000 or so clones, around 87% seen once. There are 14 residues in the CDR3. Per the germline V gene, CDR1 is MNHEY and CDR2 is SMNVEV (reference sequence). With 7 bases removed from V and 3 bases from J, the gap between germline ends came to 14 bases. The sequencing sample was made of peripheral blood. V and J are TRBV27 and TRBJ2-3, with unresolved D. The clonotype originates from a woman aged 60 to 75 with COVID-19, enrolled during active disease. For the CDR3, the DNA is TGTGCCAGCACCCCCCCCGCCCGGACAGATACGCAGTATTTT. Its translation is CASTPPARTDTQYF.